This TCR beta chain is drawn from a study of T cell responses to AZD1222 COVID-19 vaccine. This table comes from immunoSEQ multiplex PCR, and its TCRdb copy is limited to in-frame clones, with some not included. The sample lists about 130,000 clones, around 84% occurring once. The CDR3 has 14 residues. Looked up from germline, CDR1 is MNHEY and CDR2 is SMNVEV (reference sequence). The junction had 3 bases not matched to a gene; V was cut back by 2 bases and J by 3 bases. This clone is a singleton in its sample. Antigen unknown. Findings and caveats of the study: Females made up more of the donors, who were largely white British, and clonal diversity may have come out too low.

The V and J genes are TRBV27 and TRBJ1-2, with TRBD1 matching 7 bases. The receptor comes from an adult in good health. The sequenced sample was peripheral blood, obtained on day 0 of AZD1222 vaccination. For the CDR3, the DNA is TGTGCCAGCAGTTTAAACAGGGGTCACTATGGCTACACCTTC. As protein: CASSLNRGHYGYTF.